Listed below are T cell receptor beta chains from one sample, sequenced in a study of blood T cells in healthy people across ages. TCRdb called the 5' RACE reads again in MiXCR, with one record for every CDR3 protein. The profile shows hundreds of thousands of distinct CDR3 sequences, around 24% of them singletons. Separately, the same data were catalogued under a study of T cells of mothers and their children.

Sequencing used blood. The receptor source for this set is a boy aged 5-17 years in good health. Both conserved end residues are part of each CDR3. The D gene is left open where the match is weak. Size values are once, few and many counts, or a class for expanded clones, and some rows have none.

v_call	clone_size	j_call	d_call	cdr3_nt	cdr3_aa
TRBV7-2	.	TRBJ1-6	.	TGTGCCAGCAGCGCCGGGACGGCGAATTCACCCCTCCACTTT	CASSAGTANSPLHF
TRBV6-6	few	TRBJ2-7	TRBD1	TGTGCCAGCAGCTTGGGACAGGGGGTATCTTCCCCGTCCGAGCAGTACTTC	CASSLGQGVSSPSEQYF
TRBV7-2	.	TRBJ2-1	TRBD2	TGTGCCAGCAGCTTAAGGGGACTAGCGGGAGCTAATGAGCAGTTCTTC	CASSLRGLAGANEQFF
TRBV7-6	many	TRBJ2-1	.	TGTGCCAGCAGCCCGTTGCTGGGATCCTACAATGAGCAGTTCTTC	CASSPLLGSYNEQFF
TRBV29-1	few	TRBJ2-4	.	TGCAGCGTTGTGTTGACAATCTGGGCGAAAACGGACATTCAGTACTTC	CSVVLTIWAKTDIQYF
TRBV5-1	few	TRBJ2-5	TRBD1	TGCGCCAGCAGCTTGCTACAGGGGGCTCGGGAGACCCAGTACTTC	CASSLLQGARETQYF
TRBV29-1	many	TRBJ2-7	TRBD1	TGCAGCGTTGTTAGGGACAGTCCCTACGAGCAGTACTTC	CSVVRDSPYEQYF
TRBV20-1	few	TRBJ2-3	.	TGCAGTGCTAGATTCCCCGCTGGTCCCTTTACGCAGTATTTT	CSARFPAGPFTQYF
TRBV5-1	.	TRBJ1-2	.	TGCGCCAGCAGCCCGAGGGGTGACTATGGCTACACCTTC	CASSPRGDYGYTF
TRBV29-1	.	TRBJ1-4	.	TGCAGCGTTGGTTCAGGGAACGAAAAACTGTTTTTT	CSVGSGNEKLFF
TRBV7-2	.	TRBJ2-7	.	TGTGCCAGCAGCTTAGACGGCAGCGGCCCCTACGAGCAGTACTTC	CASSLDGSGPYEQYF
TRBV27	few	TRBJ1-6	.	TGTGCCAGCAGTTTATCTTGGGGAGGCCTATGGAATTCACCCCTCCACTTT	CASSLSWGGLWNSPLHF
TRBV12-3/TRBV12-4	.	TRBJ2-5	TRBD1	TGTGCCAGCAGTCCAGGGACAGGGCAACAAGAGACCCAGTACTTC	CASSPGTGQQETQYF
TRBV6-5	.	TRBJ2-1	.	TGTGCCAGCAGTTATGGGGGTCCGGCCTACAATGAGCAGTTCTTC	CASSYGGPAYNEQFF
TRBV9	few	TRBJ2-7	TRBD2	TGTGCCAGCAGCCCACCTAGCGGGGGGGAGTACGAGCAGTACTTC	CASSPPSGGEYEQYF
TRBV6-2/TRBV6-3	.	TRBJ2-6	.	TGTGCCAGCAAGCCGGGGGCCAACGTCCTGACTTTC	CASKPGANVLTF
TRBV4-2	few	TRBJ2-1	.	TGTACCAGCAGCCAAGATCTCATGGGTGAGTGGCAGTTCTTC	CTSSQDLMGEWQFF
TRBV7-9	many	TRBJ1-1	.	TGTGCCAGCAGCTTAGGGTTATTTAGACAGAACACTGAAGCTTTCTTT	CASSLGLFRQNTEAFF
TRBV30	.	TRBJ1-6	TRBD1	TGTGCCTGGAAGTTACAGGGGAGCAATTCACCCCTCCACTTT	CAWKLQGSNSPLHF
TRBV4-3	few	TRBJ2-5	TRBD2	TGCGCCAGCAGCCAAGGAGCCGGGAGGAAGTACCAAGAGACCCAGTACTTC	CASSQGAGRKYQETQYF
TRBV5-1	few	TRBJ2-3	TRBD1	TGCGCCAGCAGATCCGGGACAGGGGGGACAGATACGCAGTATTTT	CASRSGTGGTDTQYF
TRBV29-1	many	TRBJ2-5	TRBD2	TGCAGCGCCAGACGCGGGGGGCTGGAAGAGACCCAGTACTTC	CSARRGGLEETQYF
TRBV6-2/TRBV6-3	.	TRBJ2-5	.	TGTGCCAGCAGTTACATCAGGGGACCAGGTGAGCAGTACTTC	CASSYIRGPGEQYF
TRBV9	.	TRBJ1-6	.	TGTGCCAGCAGCGTAGATCCGGCGTATAATTCACCCCTCCACTTT	CASSVDPAYNSPLHF
TRBV6-5	few	TRBJ2-7	.	TGTGCCAGCAGTTACGGTTCAGGGGTAAGGACCTACGAGCAGTACTTC	CASSYGSGVRTYEQYF
TRBV15	.	TRBJ2-4	.	TGTGCCACCAGCCGGTCAGGGGAGGTAGTTTGGGCCAAAAACATTCAGTACTTC	CATSRSGEVVWAKNIQYF
TRBV27	.	TRBJ1-1	.	TGTGCCAGCAGTCTTCAGTGGGGGGCTTCAGGCGCTGAAGCTTTCTTT	CASSLQWGASGAEAFF
TRBV29-1	.	TRBJ2-6	.	TGCAGCGTTGAAGAAAGGGTTAGAGGTCTAGTGATAGCTGGGGCCAACGTCCTGACTTTC	CSVEERVRGLVIAGANVLTF
TRBV6-2/TRBV6-3	few	TRBJ2-3	.	TGTGCCAGCAGTTACCTTCACCGCACAGATACGCAGTATTTT	CASSYLHRTDTQYF
TRBV12-3/TRBV12-4	.	TRBJ2-3	.	TGTGCCAGCAGTCTCCCGGGAGCCCGGCTTTTTTTT	CASSLPGARLFF
TRBV29-1	once	TRBJ2-3	.	TGCAGCGTCACCAGAGGGAGCACAGATACGCAGTATTTT	CSVTRGSTDTQYF
TRBV29-1	few	TRBJ2-4	.	TGCGGCGTTGTTGCCAGCGAGCTACCCAAAAACATTCAGTACTTC	CGVVASELPKNIQYF
TRBV2	.	TRBJ2-7	TRBD1	TGTGCCAGCAGCGGGACAGGGATATTCTACGAGCAGTACTTC	CASSGTGIFYEQYF